This T cell receptor beta chain originates from a study of beta chain features in type 1 diabetes. Overall study results and limits: Fewer junction insertions and more nucleotide deletions appeared in type 1 diabetes patients. Shortening that was moderate but significant affected the TCRB CDR3s of Type 1 diabetes patients in all four CD4+ subsets.

Germline CDR1 and CDR2: SGHAT and FQNNGV. There are 13 residues in the CDR3. With 3 bases removed from V and 3 bases from J, the gap between germline ends came to 7 bases. In the case of this clone: Its matching antigen is unknown.

Reverse transcribing all isolated RNA meant expressed TCRB transcripts were sequenced. Sequencing was performed with immunoSEQ multiplex PCR; in TCRdb, only in-frame clones are kept and a portion is missing. The sample yields hundreds of thousands of clones, roughly 13% seen once. One heparinised blood draw, averaging roughly 120 mL, came from each donor. The authors sorted CD4+ naive, central memory, regulatory and stem cell-like memory cells via CD45RO/CCR7/CD25/CD127/CD95/CD27. The chain recombines TRBV11-2 with TRBJ2-3; the D gene is possibly TRBD1 (6 bases). The TCR was taken from a man younger than 35 with type 1 diabetes. The sequencing input was naive CD4+ T cells from blood. CDR3 nucleotide sequence: TGTGCCAGCAGCTTCCAGGGGACAGATACGCAGTATTTT. Protein product: CASSFQGTDTQYF.